This record looks at one TCR beta chain sequence and its context. TCRdb reprocessed the 5' RACE reads with MiXCR, giving one entry per CDR3 protein. The sample has approximately 570,000 distinct CDR3 sequences; roughly 17% are singletons. These data are taken from a study of T-cell memory formation after mild COVID-19. V shed 1 base and J shed 5 bases, with 11 bases lying between them. This CDR3 contains 14 residues. The germline V gene encodes CDR1 SEHNR and CDR2 FQNEAQ (reference sequence). V is TRBV7-9 and J is TRBJ1-1, with D perhaps matching TRBD1 (6 bases). The sequenced sample consisted of PBMCs or a T cell subset sorted from them (not recorded which). The sequence was collected from an adult woman who had mild COVID-19 (a few samples of this study predate the infection). Cell type and time point are not known. The DNA for the CDR3 is TGTGCCAGCAGCTTAGATCAGGGGCGAACTGAAGCTTTCTTT. It codes for CASSLDQGRTEAFF.